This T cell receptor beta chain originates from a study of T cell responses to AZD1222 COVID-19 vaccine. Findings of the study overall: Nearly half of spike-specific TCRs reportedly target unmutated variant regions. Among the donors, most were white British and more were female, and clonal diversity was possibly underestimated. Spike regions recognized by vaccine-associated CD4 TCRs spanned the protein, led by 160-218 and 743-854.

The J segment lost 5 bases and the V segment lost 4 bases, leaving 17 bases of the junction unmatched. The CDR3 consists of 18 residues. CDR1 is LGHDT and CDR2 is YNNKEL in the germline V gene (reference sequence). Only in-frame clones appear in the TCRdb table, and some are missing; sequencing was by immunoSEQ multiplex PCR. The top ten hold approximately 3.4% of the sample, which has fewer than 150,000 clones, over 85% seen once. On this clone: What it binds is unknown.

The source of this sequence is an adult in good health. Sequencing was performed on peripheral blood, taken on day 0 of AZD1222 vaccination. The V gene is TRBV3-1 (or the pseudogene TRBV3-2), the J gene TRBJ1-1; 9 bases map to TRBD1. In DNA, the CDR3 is TGTGCCAGCAGCCCTTTGTGGGGACAGGGTATGGTGGAGACTGAAGCTTTCTTT. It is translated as CASSPLWGQGMVETEAFF.